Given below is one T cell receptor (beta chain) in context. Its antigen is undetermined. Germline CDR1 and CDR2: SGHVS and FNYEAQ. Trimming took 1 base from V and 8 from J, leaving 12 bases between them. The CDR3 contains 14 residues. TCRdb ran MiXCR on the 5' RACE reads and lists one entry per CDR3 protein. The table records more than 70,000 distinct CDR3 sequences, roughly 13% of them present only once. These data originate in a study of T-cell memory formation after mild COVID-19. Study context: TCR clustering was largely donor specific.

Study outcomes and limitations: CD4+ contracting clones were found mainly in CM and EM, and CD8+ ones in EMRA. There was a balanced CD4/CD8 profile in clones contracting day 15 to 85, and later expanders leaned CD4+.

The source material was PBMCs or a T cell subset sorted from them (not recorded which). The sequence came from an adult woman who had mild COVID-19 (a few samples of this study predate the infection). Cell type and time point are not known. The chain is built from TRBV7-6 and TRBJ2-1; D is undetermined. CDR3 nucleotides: TGTGCCAGCAGCTTAGGAGTTGGCCCAGATGAGCAGTTCTTC. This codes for CASSLGVGPDEQFF.